This TCR beta chain was obtained from a study of cytomegalovirus exposure and HLA in healthy donors. Primers included in the PCR were 60 Vbeta and 13 Jbeta primers. Clones were sequenced by immunoSEQ multiplex PCR, and TCRdb holds only the in-frame ones, with some missing. The table has tens of thousands of clones, roughly three quarters seen once; the top ten hold roughly 3.5%. Germline loops: CDR1 LNHDA, CDR2 SQIVND (reference sequence). This CDR3 spans 15 amino acids. V shed 3 bases and J shed 1 base, with 10 bases lying between them. This clonotype was obtained from a young man in good health and CMV-seronegative. This chain joins TRBV19 and TRBJ1-5; a weak D match, TRBD1 (5 bases). The sequenced sample consisted of PBMCs. For the CDR3, the DNA is TGTGCCAGTAGTATCCAGGGAGGAAGCAATCAGCCCCAGCATTTT. Translating gives CASSIQGGSNQPQHF.